Below are 10 T cell receptor beta chains sequenced from a single sample in a study of blood T cell repertoires in COVID-19. Method: immunoSEQ multiplex PCR; TCRdb's copy keeps in-frame clones and lacks some. The sample includes about 63,000 clones, around 84% of them seen just once. What was sequenced was peripheral blood. The receptors come from a human donor in a cohort sampled during active COVID-19.

The chain links TRBV28 to TRBJ2-2, with D maybe TRBD2 (6 bases). The CDR3 contains 15 residues. Germline CDR1 and CDR2: MDHEN and SYDVKM. V was trimmed by 6 bases and J by 8 bases, leaving 19 bases between them. The CDR3 bases are TGTGCCAGCAGCCGCGCGGGGCTTTGGGCGGGGGAGCTGTTTTTT. It yields the protein CASSRAGLWAGELFF.

This chain joins TRBV11-2 and TRBJ2-7, with 10 bases aligning to TRBD2. Germline V gene data show CDR1 as SGHAT and CDR2 as FQNNGV. This CDR3 region has 16 residues. Trimming at V came to 3 bases and at J to 6 bases, leaving 11 bases not matched to a gene. The CDR3 is CASSFTSGVAAPEQYF. The CDR3 DNA follows: TGTGCCAGCAGCTTCACTAGCGGGGTAGCTGCACCCGAGCAGTACTTC.

The chain employs TRBV23-1 and TRBJ1-5, with 7 bases that match TRBD1. TRBV23-1 is an ORF, with its function uncertain. V was clipped by 8 bases and J by 5 bases; unmatched bases: 9. The CDR3 runs 14 residues. As DNA, the CDR3 is TGCGCCAGCGCTGACAGGGCGCGGGATCAGCCCCAGCATTTT. Translated, it gives CASADRARDQPQHF.

The rearrangement joins TRBV29-1 to TRBJ2-7; 9 bases fit TRBD2. Germline assignment: CDR1 SQVTM and CDR2 ANQGSEA. The trim removed 0 bases at V and 7 bases at J, leaving 10 bases unmatched. This CDR3 is built from 15 residues. CDR3 sequence reads: CSVEDLAGGFGEQYF. For the CDR3, the DNA is TGCAGCGTTGAAGATCTGGCGGGAGGGTTTGGTGAGCAGTACTTC.

The chain recombines TRBV28 with TRBJ2-7; 8 positions agree with TRBD2. The CDR3 has 14 amino acids. CDR1 is MDHEN, CDR2 SYDVKM, per germline. V shed 8 bases and J 3 bases; nucleotides not matched to a gene: 9. The CDR3 DNA is TGTGCCAGCGAAAAAAGCGGGAGCGTCTACGAGCAGTACTTC. Protein sequence: CASEKSGSVYEQYF.

This clone occurred once. The V call is TRBV7-8, the J call TRBJ1-2, with 7 bases lining up with TRBD1. The germline CDR1 and CDR2 sequences are SGHVS and FQNEAQ. This CDR3 spans 16 amino acids. Trimming at V came to 5 bases and at J to 0 bases, leaving 9 bases not matched to a gene. CDR3 coding DNA: TGTGCCAGCAGCCGCGGGACAGTAATTACTAACTATGGCTACACCTTC. This sequence encodes CASSRGTVITNYGYTF.

V usage is TRBV4-1 and J usage is TRBJ1-4; 10 nucleotides align to TRBD1. This CDR3 comprises 14 residues. Germline trimming cut 7 bases from V and 8 bases from J; bases unmatched to any gene: 7. Germline V gene sequence: CDR1 MGHRA, CDR2 YSYEKL. The CDR3 bases are TGCGCCAGCAATCCCGGGACAGGGGTGGAAAAACTGTTTTTT. It encodes CASNPGTGVEKLFF.

In the case of this clone: The CDR3 does not end in the conserved phenylalanine or tryptophan, so this is likely a read error. The DNA is omitted, as the CDR3 cannot be located on it reliably, and the CDR3 follows TCRdb's listing. V usage is TRBV24-1 and J usage is TRBJ2-7; the DNA was not compared with TRBD2, the D call given in the table. The CDR3 region is 11 residues in length, termini included. Germline V gives CDR1 KGHDR, CDR2 SFDVKD. The CDR3 sequence is CATSNLLGKRS.

The V call is TRBV5-1, the J call TRBJ2-1; 13 bases match TRBD2. This CDR3 has 18 amino acids. With 4 bases clipped from V and 0 bases from J, the junction kept 7 bases outside the gene matches. Germline loops: CDR1 SGHRS, CDR2 YFSETQ. CDR3 in DNA: TGCGCCAGCAGCGCACCGGGACTAGCGGGGACCTCCTACAATGAGCAGTTCTTC. Its protein product is CASSAPGLAGTSYNEQFF.

J is TRBJ2-7 and V is TRBV12-3 or TRBV12-4, with D tentatively TRBD2 (5 bases). Trimming left V 2 bases short and J 5 bases short, with 7 bases between. The CDR3 totals 12 residues. In nucleotides, the CDR3 is TGTGCCAGCAGTTTACACGGGGACGAGCAGTACTTC. Protein product: CASSLHGDEQYF.